This TCR beta chain came from a study of blood T cells in healthy people across ages. Overall study: Template-switching capture recovered about one barcoded beta molecule per two T cells.

The CDR3 length is 14 residues. Germline trimming cut 7 bases from V and 2 bases from J; bases unmatched to any gene: 11. Germline lookup yields CDR1 DFQATT and CDR2 SNEGSKA (reference sequence). The table lists this clonotype with many counts. Alongside a J-beta primer mix, a sample-barcoded 5' primer served in a second PCR lasting about 7 to 11 cycles. Each cDNA molecule received a tag from a template-switch adaptor that had 12 random nucleotides. Each sample provided no less than 3 million CDR3-containing paired-end reads. TCRdb independently ran MiXCR on the 5' RACE reads; one entry per CDR3 protein. The sample contains 1.5 million to 2 million distinct CDR3 sequences, 49% of which appear only once.

Material: blood. The chain is built from TRBV20-1 and TRBJ2-7; 7 bases align to TRBD2. The receptor's source is a woman aged 35 to 49 in good health. The DNA of the CDR3 is TGCAGTGGACATAGCGGGTCTGCCGCCTACGAGCAGTACTTC. It yields the protein CSGHSGSAAYEQYF.